This entry concerns a single T cell receptor beta chain. Its binding antigen is unknown. No base quality values were provided; no much bigger clone lies one nucleotide off. Trimming at the junction amounts to 10 bases on V and 0 bases on J, and the germline ends lie 18 bases apart. Inclusive of the bounding cysteine and phenylalanine, the CDR3 is 15 residues long. Only CDR3 DNA remains: 45 bases, in frame from the first base. Via the germline V gene, CDR1 is SGHVS and CDR2 FQNEAQ. Libraries were made using the immunoSEQ multiplex PCR assay. Imported from immuneACCESS, the table was reduced by TCRdb to in-frame sequences with V and J called. These copies leave out some clones; in studies compared against another copy, an unresolved V gene accounts for under half, and the cause of the remainder is not known. The sample yields roughly 35,000 clones; over 75% were counted once. The ten largest clones represent 12% of the sample.

These data belong to a study of T cell changes during pregnancy in multiple sclerosis (dated by TCRdb to the late 2010s). Notes on the research overall: Changes in the T cell repertoire over the course of pregnancy were examined in this study in women with multiple sclerosis.

The TCR originated in a female donor with multiple sclerosis, enrolled in a pregnancy study. The chain employs TRBV7-8 and TRBJ1-2, and TRBD1 may be the D gene, going by 6 matching bases. The material was CD8+ T cells from peripheral blood mononuclear cells, obtained in the first trimester of pregnancy. In nucleotides, the sequence is TGTGCCACCTTAGGGGGGGCTGGGGCTAACTATGGCTACACCTTC. Its protein is CATLGGAGANYGYTF. With all but the CDR3 taken from the reference TRBV7-8 and TRBJ1-2 genes, the full variable domain is: GAGVSQSPRYKVAKRGQDVALRCDPISGHVSLFWYQQALGQGPEFLTYFQNEAQLDKSGLPSDRFFAERPEGSVSTLKIQRTQQEDSAVYLCATLGGAGANYGYTFGSGTRLTVV.